What follows are 17 T cell receptor beta chains derived from one specimen sequenced in a study of T cells of healthy individuals. Each CDR3 protein is one row after TCRdb ran MiXCR on the 5' RACE reads. The sample contains 95,000 to 100,000 distinct CDR3 sequences, 17% of which appear only once. The receptor source for this set is a human donor in good health.

This clonotype has just a few counts. The chain has TRBV20-1 and TRBJ2-5; D is possibly TRBD2 (6 bases). The CDR3 extends over 12 amino acids. V was cut by 5 bases and J by 2 bases, with 9 bases left in between. The germline gives CDR1 DFQATT, CDR2 SNEGSKA (reference sequence). CDR3 amino acids: CSAQLAQETQYF. In nucleotides, the CDR3 is TGCAGTGCTCAACTAGCACAAGAGACCCAGTACTTC.

This clonotype occurred many times. This chain uses TRBV30 with TRBJ1-2; D unclear. The germline CDR1 and CDR2 sequences are GTSNPN and SVGIG (reference sequence). The CDR3 is 13 residues long. Trimming pared 0 bases from V and 7 bases from J, leaving 12 bases between. Here the CDR3 DNA reads TGTGCCTGGAGTGTATCCGGGGTTGGTGGCTACACCTTC. Translated: CAWSVSGVGGYTF. The whole variable domain, filled in from reference TRBV30 and TRBJ1-2, reads SQTIHQWPATLVQPVGSPLSLECTVEGTSNPNLYWYRQAAGRGLQLLFYSVGIGQISSEVPQNLSASRPQDRQFILSSKKLLLSDSGFYLCAWSVSGVGGYTFGSGTRLTVV.

This clonotype has just a few counts. The chain uses TRBV11-1 and TRBJ2-5; 7 nucleotides match TRBD2. V lost 1 base to trimming and J lost 2 bases; unmatched junction nucleotides: 10. CDR3 length: 17 residues. The germline gives CDR1 SGHAT, CDR2 FQDESV (reference sequence). CDR3 DNA sequence: TGTGCCAGCAGCTTAGGGAATTTCGGGACTACGCAAGAGACCCAGTACTTC. It encodes CASSLGNFGTTQETQYF.

V is TRBV3-1 and J is TRBJ1-6, with D perhaps matching TRBD1 (6 bases). Germline-derived CDR1 and CDR2 are LGHDT and YNNKEL (reference sequence). The V end was cut by 4 bases, the J end by 9 bases, with 10 bases between. This CDR3 region has 13 residues. The CDR3 DNA follows: TGTGCCAGCAGCCCCCCAGGGGTTTCACCCCTCCACTTT. Protein sequence: CASSPPGVSPLHF.

This clonotype showed up many times. The chain couples TRBV28 to TRBJ2-7; D may correspond to TRBD1 or TRBD2 (6 bases each). Germline loops: CDR1 MDHEN, CDR2 SYDVKM. V lost 3 bases and J 7 bases, leaving 19 bases between the germline ends. This CDR3 contains 15 residues. The CDR3 is CASSLGQGGSREQYF. CDR3 nucleotides: TGTGCCAGCAGTTTGGGGCAAGGGGGGTCTCGGGAGCAGTACTTC.

The chain links TRBV20-1 to TRBJ2-7; 8 nucleotides agree with TRBD2. This CDR3 comprises 14 residues. The J segment lost 4 bases and the V segment lost 3 bases, leaving 8 bases of the junction unmatched. Germline V CDR1 and CDR2: DFQATT, SNEGSKA (reference sequence). The CDR3 loop reads CSARSGSTMYEQYF. The CDR3 DNA sequence: TGCAGTGCTAGGAGCGGGAGTACCATGTACGAGCAGTACTTC.

This clonotype was recorded many times. The V and J genes are TRBV7-2 and TRBJ2-5, with TRBD1 matching over 8 bases. V lost 4 bases to trimming and J lost 7 bases; unmatched junction nucleotides: 8. The CDR3 is 14 residues long. Germline V gene lookup returns CDR1 SGHTA and CDR2 FQGNSA. In DNA, the CDR3 is TGTGCCAGCAGCTCCCGGGACAGGATGGTGACCCAGTACTTC. As protein: CASSSRDRMVTQYF.

V gene TRBV6-5 combines with J gene TRBJ1-4; no reliable D call. Trimming stripped 0 bases from V and 6 bases from J, with 8 bases between. Looked up from germline, CDR1 is MNHEY and CDR2 is SVGAGI. This CDR3 comprises 14 residues. The chain's CDR3 is CASSYSQPDEKLFF. CDR3 nucleotides: TGTGCCAGCAGTTACTCCCAACCGGATGAAAAACTGTTTTTT.

This clonotype appeared many times. This chain joins TRBV12-3 or TRBV12-4 and TRBJ2-3; 7 nucleotides agree with TRBD1. The CDR3 covers 11 residues. The ends lost 6 bases at V and 11 bases at J; junction bases unmatched: 5. The CDR3 DNA sequence: TGTGCCAGCAGCTCCCGGACAGGGCAGTATTTT. Protein: CASSSRTGQYF.

The chain carries TRBV29-1 and TRBJ1-1; 7 nucleotides line up with TRBD1. J lost 5 bases, V lost 5 bases, and 11 bases had no gene match. There are 14 residues in the CDR3. CDR1 and CDR2 from the germline V gene are SQVTM and ANQGSEA. CDR3 residues: CSVNMGGGGTEAFF. CDR3 DNA: TGCAGCGTTAACATGGGAGGGGGCGGGACTGAAGCTTTCTTT.

This clonotype was counted ten times or more. V and J are TRBV6-5 and TRBJ2-2; no clear D gene. Looked up from germline, CDR1 is MNHEY and CDR2 is SVGAGI. V lost 0 bases, J lost 0 bases, and 8 bases lay in between. The CDR3 totals 16 residues. The CDR3 nucleotides read TGTGCCAGCAGTTACTCCAGACGCACGAACACCGGGGAGCTGTTTTTT. This encodes CASSYSRRTNTGELFF.

This sequence joins TRBV23-1 and TRBJ2-7; 11 bases are a match to TRBD1. TRBV23-1 is designated an ORF whose function remains uncertain. The CDR3 runs to 16 residues. V dropped 3 bases and J dropped 3; count of bases not matched to a gene: 7. Written as DNA, the CDR3 is TGCGCCAGCAGTCAGCCGGACAGGGGGCCTTACTACGAGCAGTACTTC. As protein: CASSQPDRGPYYEQYF.

The chain links TRBV28 to TRBJ2-2, with D uncertain. Trimming cost V 6 bases and J 0 bases, with 14 bases left between them. Germline assignment: CDR1 MDHEN and CDR2 SYDVKM. The CDR3 is made up of 16 amino acids. The DNA for the CDR3 is TGTGCCAGCAGGTTCTCTTCCAGCGCGAACACCGGGGAGCTGTTTTTT. Translation gives CASRFSSSANTGELFF.

The chain combines TRBV10-3 with TRBJ2-3; 10 nucleotides align to TRBD2. In germline, CDR1 is ENHRY, CDR2 SYGVKD. The length of the CDR3 is 18 residues. With V trimmed by 0 bases and J by 6 bases, 12 bases remained unmatched. CDR3 coding DNA: TGTGCCATCAGTGAGTCTCTGGCGTCTAGCGGGAGTCAGGATACGCAGTATTTT. Translating gives CAISESLASSGSQDTQYF.

This chain connects TRBV6-5 to TRBJ2-1; no reliable D call. V was pared by 5 bases and J by 6 bases, with 11 bases between. The CDR3 has 13 residues. The germline gives CDR1 MNHEY, CDR2 SVGAGI. CDR3 in DNA: TGTGCCAGCAGTCAAGTTATAAGCAATGAGCAGTTCTTC. Its translation is CASSQVISNEQFF.

This clonotype has more than one count but fewer than ten. V and J are TRBV11-2 and TRBJ2-1, with D perhaps TRBD1 (5 bases). There are 13 residues in the CDR3. Germline CDR1 SGHAT, CDR2 FQNNGV. V was cut by 6 bases and J by 8 bases, with 14 bases left in between. CDR3 nucleotide sequence: TGTGCCAGCAGTCCCGCCAGGGTGGATGAGCAGTTCTTC. Protein: CASSPARVDEQFF.

This clonotype was seen repeatedly, ten times or more. This chain links TRBV2 with TRBJ2-7; D is perhaps TRBD2 (5 bases). Germline lookup yields CDR1 SNHLY and CDR2 FYNNEI. The CDR3 consists of 12 residues. V lost 3 bases and J lost 4, with 7 bases in between. The CDR3 protein is CASSERTYEQYF. The CDR3 coding sequence is TGTGCCAGCAGTGAGAGGACTTACGAGCAGTACTTC.